The present T cell receptor (beta chain) was sequenced within a study of T-cell reconstitution after alpha-beta-depleted transplantation in children. Regarding the study as a whole: Counts and diversity of T cells one year after transplant came mostly from newly produced T cells.

This clonotype was counted a few times. What it binds is unknown. From germline, CDR1 is MGHRA and CDR2 YSYEKL. This CDR3 has 13 amino acids. The germline V and J ends were trimmed by 1 base and 7 bases, with 10 bases remaining between them. A library of TCRbeta sequences, prepared with unique molecular identifiers, was generated. TCRdb processed the PCR reads anew with MiXCR; each CDR3 protein has one entry. This table has about 980,000 distinct CDR3 sequences, 25% to 35% appearing once. The chain combines TRBV4-1 with TRBJ1-1; D is unclear. This TCR was recovered from a boy in the first two years of life who had a stem cell transplant for SCID, so the T cells may come from the graft donor. The specimen comprised PBMCs, mostly from graft donor cells, sampled 360 days after TCRalphabeta/CD19-depleted stem cell transplant. The CDR3 loop is CASSQVSHSEAFF. The CDR3 bases are TGCGCCAGCAGCCAAGTTTCTCACAGTGAAGCTTTCTTT.